This T cell receptor (beta chain) was identified during a study of blood T cell repertoires in COVID-19. Background on the study: Acute and convalescent COVID-19 specimens originated in the United States, Italy and Spain. T cells, B-cell-depleted T cells, or PBMCs supplied cDNA or gDNA.

Original processing methods: Reference gene primer amplification yielded estimated nucleated cell counts. The data were produced by immunoSEQ multiplex PCR, yet TCRdb's version contains in-frame clones alone and is incomplete. The DNA was the basis for D and trimming; V, J and clone size are from that table. The profile shows tens of thousands of clones, roughly 90% of them singletons. Trimming took 0 bases from V and 7 from J, leaving 12 bases between them. Germline assignment: CDR1 SGHTA and CDR2 FQGTGA. This CDR3 comprises 15 residues. The receptor was isolated from a man between 65 and 85 years old with acute or convalescent COVID-19. The gene calls are TRBV7-3 and TRBJ2-2, with TRBD2 as a possible D gene (6 bases). The sequenced material came from peripheral blood. DNA for the CDR3: TGTGCCAGCAGCTTAACGCTCGGGGGTAGCGGGGAGCTGTTTTTT. This codes for CASSLTLGGSGELFF.